These T cell receptor beta chains were read from a single sample in a study of identical twins. TCRdb passed the 5' RACE reads through MiXCR, listing each CDR3 protein once. The table lists about 480,000 distinct CDR3 sequences, 14% of them singletons. These data are also associated with another study on yellow fever vaccine responses in identical twins.

Sample: CD4+ T cells sorted from blood. The receptor set was obtained from a young woman in good health. The CDR3 runs from the conserved cysteine through the conserved F or W. D genes are given only for firm matches. Clone size is shown for a subset of rows, as once, few, many or a class of expanded clone.

CASLGGDRGVYEQYF,TGTGCCAGCTTGGGTGGGGACAGGGGGGTCTACGAGCAGTACTTC,TRBJ2-7,TRBV28,few,TRBD1
CASSLFAGRTYNSPLHF,TGTGCCAGCAGTTTATTTGCGGGGCGGACCTATAATTCACCCCTCCACTTT,TRBJ1-6,TRBV28,.,.
CASCPGYRQAHQPQHF,TGTGCCAGCTGCCCGGGCTATAGACAGGCTCACCAGCCCCAGCATTTT,TRBJ1-5,TRBV12-3/TRBV12-4,many,.
CATYRNGRTDTQYF,TGTGCCACCTACCGTAACGGACGCACAGATACGCAGTATTTT,TRBJ2-3,TRBV27,few,.
CASSSRRDEQYF,TGTGCCAGCAGTTCGCGTAGGGACGAGCAGTACTTC,TRBJ2-7,TRBV28,.,.
CASSQDLYGGGNEQFF,TGTGCCAGCAGCCAAGATTTATATGGGGGGGGAAATGAGCAGTTCTTC,TRBJ2-1,TRBV14,.,TRBD2
CSARDQNTQYF,TGCAGTGCTAGAGATCAGAATACGCAGTATTTT,TRBJ2-3,TRBV20-1,.,.
CASSTSRGLGEQYF,TGTGCCAGCAGTACCTCGAGGGGGCTGGGGGAGCAGTACTTC,TRBJ2-7,TRBV6-5,few,TRBD1
CSARGGGGALTDTQYF,TGCAGTGCTAGAGGTGGCGGGGGGGCCCTCACAGATACGCAGTATTTT,TRBJ2-3,TRBV20-1,.,TRBD2
CSARSGRQGLTKFEKLFF,TGCAGTGCTAGGAGCGGAAGGCAGGGATTGACTAAATTTGAAAAACTGTTTTTT,TRBJ1-4,TRBV20-1,.,.
CASSLTPAGGTDTQYF,TGCGCCAGCAGCTTGACCCCCGCGGGGGGCACAGATACGCAGTATTTT,TRBJ2-3,TRBV5-1,.,TRBD2
CASRPDRGVYTQYF,TGCGCCAGCAGGCCTGACAGGGGAGTTTACACGCAGTATTTT,TRBJ2-3,TRBV5-1,few,TRBD1
CASSWAGPGANVLTF,TGCGCCAGCAGCTGGGCAGGGCCCGGGGCCAACGTCCTGACTTTC,TRBJ2-6,TRBV5-1,.,.
CASSLWAGETQYF,TGTGCCAGCAGCTTATGGGCAGGAGAGACCCAGTACTTC,TRBJ2-5,TRBV7-2,.,.
CASSVAPDLAETQYF,TGTGCCAGCAGCGTAGCTCCGGACCTAGCGGAGACCCAGTACTTC,TRBJ2-5,TRBV9,.,.
CASSFRQESRVYGYTF,TGCGCCAGCAGCTTTCGACAGGAAAGTAGGGTCTATGGCTACACCTTC,TRBJ1-2,TRBV5-1,.,.
CASRGKESSYEQYF,TGTGCCAGCAGGGGGAAAGAAAGCTCCTACGAGCAGTACTTC,TRBJ2-7,TRBV6-1,.,.
CASSQAAPGRTDTQYF,TGTGCCAGCAGCCAAGCGGCTCCGGGAAGGACAGATACGCAGTATTTT,TRBJ2-3,TRBV3-1,.,.
CAWSKNTEAFF,TGTGCCTGGAGCAAAAACACTGAAGCTTTCTTT,TRBJ1-1,TRBV30,few,.
CASSVRRLNTEAFF,TGTGCCAGCAGCGTCCGACGGCTGAACACTGAAGCTTTCTTT,TRBJ1-1,TRBV9,.,.
CSARDSGGGYTEAFF,TGCAGTGCTAGAGATTCAGGGGGAGGTTACACTGAAGCTTTCTTT,TRBJ1-1,TRBV20-1,.,TRBD1
CASSSYRDRSSYEQYF,TGTGCCAGCAGCTCATACCGGGACAGGAGCTCCTACGAGCAGTACTTC,TRBJ2-7,TRBV5-6,.,TRBD1
CSARRQGAETQYF,TGCAGTGCTAGAAGGCAGGGGGCTGAGACCCAGTACTTC,TRBJ2-5,TRBV20-1,few,TRBD1
CASSQDRGGAINDQFF,TGTGCCAGCAGCCAAGATCGAGGGGGGGCGATCAATGACCAGTTCTTC,TRBJ2-1,TRBV4-2,.,.
CASSLSAAYEQYF,TGTGCCAGCAGCTTGAGCGCCGCCTACGAGCAGTACTTC,TRBJ2-7,TRBV5-5,few,.
CASSVKQGKSYNEQFF,TGTGCCAGCAGCGTAAAACAGGGAAAGTCCTACAATGAGCAGTTCTTC,TRBJ2-1,TRBV5-4,.,.
CSVAPGLAHYEQYF,TGCAGCGTTGCACCGGGACTAGCGCATTACGAGCAGTACTTC,TRBJ2-7,TRBV29-1,few,TRBD2
CASGPGGNTEAFF,TGTGCCAGCGGCCCCGGGGGGAACACTGAAGCTTTCTTT,TRBJ1-1,TRBV12-3/TRBV12-4,many,.
CASSRRVNTEAFF,TGTGCCAGCAGTAGGCGGGTGAACACTGAAGCTTTCTTT,TRBJ1-1,TRBV6-2/TRBV6-3,few,.
CASGIWTGATEQYF,TGTGCCAGCGGAATTTGGACTGGGGCTACGGAGCAGTACTTC,TRBJ2-7,TRBV2,.,.
CASRSYSGGGEQYF,TGTGCCAGCCGTTCCTACTCGGGGGGGGGAGAGCAGTACTTC,TRBJ2-7,TRBV12-3/TRBV12-4,.,TRBD2
CASSIWTSGFYEQYF,TGTGCCAGCAGCATCTGGACTAGCGGGTTTTACGAGCAGTACTTC,TRBJ2-7,TRBV5-6,few,TRBD2
CASRPLGSVTEAFF,TGTGCCAGCAGACCTCTGGGATCAGTCACTGAAGCTTTCTTT,TRBJ1-1,TRBV6-1,many,.
CASSIGGQVLYEQYF,TGTGCCAGTAGTATCGGGGGACAGGTGCTGTACGAGCAGTACTTC,TRBJ2-7,TRBV19,few,TRBD1
CASSQLGGAGQPQHF,TGTGCCAGCAGTCAATTGGGGGGCGCCGGGCAGCCCCAGCATTTT,TRBJ1-5,TRBV3-1,few,.
CASSQELSSSYNEQFF,TGCGCCAGCAGCCAAGAGCTCTCTAGCTCCTACAATGAGCAGTTCTTC,TRBJ2-1,TRBV4-3,few,.
CASSRDRPSGNTIYF,TGTGCCAGCAGCCGCGACAGGCCCTCTGGAAACACCATATATTTT,TRBJ1-3,TRBV14,few,.
CASSRLIRTSGLSTDTQYF,TGTGCCAGCAGCCGGCTGATAAGGACTAGCGGGTTAAGCACAGATACGCAGTATTTT,TRBJ2-3,TRBV3-1,few,TRBD2
CASPPFRAGAGSSYNEQFF,TGTGCCAGCCCCCCGTTTAGAGCGGGAGCCGGAAGCTCCTACAATGAGCAGTTCTTC,TRBJ2-1,TRBV6-2/TRBV6-3,.,TRBD2
CASSSNRVSNQPQHF,TGCGCCAGCAGCTCGAACAGGGTTAGCAATCAGCCCCAGCATTTT,TRBJ1-5,TRBV5-1,few,.
CAIRPDRSSPLHF,TGTGCCATCAGACCCGATCGGTCCTCACCCCTCCACTTT,TRBJ1-6,TRBV10-3,.,.
CASSPAATPTQYF,TGTGCCAGCAGCCCGGCTGCTACCCCAACGCAGTATTTT,TRBJ2-3,TRBV6-1,few,.
CASTLTPASTDTQYF,TGTGCCAGCACCTTGACACCCGCTAGCACAGATACGCAGTATTTT,TRBJ2-3,TRBV6-1,few,.
CASRPPRSASSYEQYF,TGTGCCAGCAGGCCGCCTAGGAGTGCGAGCTCCTACGAGCAGTACTTC,TRBJ2-7,TRBV6-1,.,.
CASSLQSDLNTEAFF,TGCGCCAGCAGCTTGCAATCGGATTTGAACACTGAAGCTTTCTTT,TRBJ1-1,TRBV5-1,.,.
CASSGLAAADTQYF,TGTGCCAGCAGCGGACTAGCGGCGGCGGATACGCAGTATTTT,TRBJ2-3,TRBV2,once,TRBD2
CASSHDGGSPYNEQFF,TGTGCCAGCAGCCACGACGGGGGGTCTCCCTACAATGAGCAGTTCTTC,TRBJ2-1,TRBV11-3,few,TRBD2
CASSQDQIQRESREQYF,TGTGCCAGCAGCCAAGATCAAATCCAGCGGGAGTCGCGAGAGCAGTACTTC,TRBJ2-7,TRBV3-1,few,TRBD2
CASSVGQGGNTEAFF,TGTGCCAGCAGTGTAGGACAGGGCGGGAACACTGAAGCTTTCTTT,TRBJ1-1,TRBV27,few,TRBD1
CASSLEQGFSYEQYF,TGTGCCAGCAGCTTAGAACAGGGGTTCTCCTACGAGCAGTACTTC,TRBJ2-7,TRBV7-2,few,TRBD1
CSARVGGTSYNEQFF,TGCAGTGCTAGGGTCGGGGGAACCTCCTACAATGAGCAGTTCTTC,TRBJ2-1,TRBV20-1,.,.
CASSEGVGETQYF,TGTGCCAGCAGCGAGGGGGTAGGGGAGACCCAGTACTTC,TRBJ2-5,TRBV9,.,.
CASSLGGFYEQYF,TGTGCCAGCAGCCTAGGGGGGTTCTACGAGCAGTACTTC,TRBJ2-7,TRBV12-3/TRBV12-4,many,.
CASSPRDSRDEQYF,TGTGCCAGCAGTCCCCGGGACTCGCGGGACGAGCAGTACTTC,TRBJ2-7,TRBV12-3/TRBV12-4,.,.
CASSLAPRPEGQETQYF,TGCGCCAGCAGCTTGGCACCCAGACCCGAGGGTCAAGAGACCCAGTACTTC,TRBJ2-5,TRBV5-1,.,.
CASSLIIPGSYNEQFF,TGTGCCAGCAGTCTCATAATTCCGGGATCCTACAATGAGCAGTTCTTC,TRBJ2-1,TRBV28,few,.
CASSIAARGANYYEQYF,TGTGCCAGTAGTATAGCGGCCCGCGGGGCCAATTACTACGAGCAGTACTTC,TRBJ2-7,TRBV19,few,.
CSAPRAGGAEQYF,TGCAGTGCTCCGCGGGCAGGGGGCGCCGAGCAGTACTTC,TRBJ2-7,TRBV20-1,.,TRBD1